These 16 T cell receptor beta chains came from one sample sequenced in a study of blood T cell repertoires in COVID-19. The data were produced by immunoSEQ multiplex PCR, yet TCRdb's version contains in-frame clones alone and is incomplete. The table shows approximately 250,000 clones, with around 88% occurring only once. The sequenced material came from peripheral blood. These receptors all stem from a woman of 80 years or more with COVID-19, enrolled during active disease.

The chain combines TRBV18 with TRBJ1-5, with D possibly matching TRBD1 (5 bases). Trimming stripped 5 bases from V and 3 bases from J, with 11 bases between. The germline gives CDR1 KGHSH, CDR2 LQKENI. CDR3 length: 14 residues. The CDR3 sequence: CASSSRVNNQPQHF. DNA of the CDR3: TGTGCCAGCTCAAGCAGGGTCAACAATCAGCCCCAGCATTTT. Full variable domain (rest looked up from reference TRBV18 and TRBJ1-5): NAGVMQNPRHLVRRRGQEARLRCSPMKGHSHVYWYRQLPEEGLKFMVYLQKENIIDESGMPKERFSAEFPKEGPSILRIQQVVRGDSAAYFCASSSRVNNQPQHFGDGTRLSIL.

This chain connects TRBV28 to TRBJ2-3; 7 positions agree with TRBD2. This CDR3 has 16 residues. V shed 4 bases, J shed 11 bases, and the junction held 18 bases outside the gene matches. The germline CDR1 and CDR2 sequences are MDHEN and SYDVKM. CDR3 coding DNA: TGTGCCAGCAGTTCCCGAGGGGCGGGGGACTCTCGGGGGCAGTATTTT. Translated, it gives CASSSRGAGDSRGQYF.

The chain links TRBV24-1 to TRBJ2-2; no clear D gene. The V end was cut by 2 bases, the J end by 4 bases, with 16 bases between. The CDR3 sequence is 17 residues long. Germline loops: CDR1 KGHDR, CDR2 SFDVKD. Written as DNA, the CDR3 is TGTGCCACCAGTGATTCGGCATACAGAAGTACCACCGGGGAGCTGTTTTTT. This translates into CATSDSAYRSTTGELFF.

The J gene is TRBJ1-1, the V gene TRBV19, with 7 bases aligning to TRBD1. Unmatched junction bases numbered 6, after V lost 4 bases and J lost 4 bases. Germline assignment: CDR1 LNHDA and CDR2 SQIVND (reference sequence). The length of the CDR3 is 14 residues. Written as DNA, the CDR3 is TGTGCCAGTAGTACACAGGGGAAAGGCACTGAAGCTTTCTTT. Amino acid sequence: CASSTQGKGTEAFF.

The chain carries TRBV6-5 and TRBJ2-7; possibly TRBD1 for D (6 bases). Trimming left V 6 bases short and J 4 bases short, with 16 bases between. Germline V gives CDR1 MNHEY, CDR2 SVGAGI. This CDR3 comprises 14 residues. CDR3 sequence (DNA): TGTGCCAGCAGGTCCGGACAGCCCTATTACGAGCAGTACGTC. It yields the protein CASRSGQPYYEQYV.

The V and J genes are TRBV2 and TRBJ1-5; 7 nucleotides agree with TRBD1. Germline CDR1 reads SNHLY; CDR2 reads FYNNEI. V shed 6 bases, J shed 7 bases, and the junction held 12 bases outside the gene matches. This CDR3 region has 15 residues. This CDR3 reads CASSGDRAEEQPQHF. CDR3 in DNA: TGTGCCAGCAGCGGTGACAGGGCTGAAGAACAGCCCCAGCATTTT.

This clone was picked up one time. CDR3 amino acids: CASSSPGGRSNEQFF. DNA of the CDR3: TGTGCCAGCAGCTCGCCCGGGGGGCGATCGAATGAGCAGTTCTTC. This sequence joins TRBV7-2 and TRBJ2-1; TRBD2 is a possible D gene (7 bases). The CDR3 sequence is 15 residues long. The germline V gene encodes CDR1 SGHTA and CDR2 FQGNSA. Deletions cut 4 bases from V and 7 bases from J, with 17 bases between.

The table lists this clone with a few counts. This chain connects TRBV5-4 to TRBJ1-5, with D tentatively TRBD1 (6 bases). V shed 4 bases and J shed 9 bases, with 17 bases lying between them. CDR3 length: 14 amino acids. Per the germline V gene, CDR1 is SGHNT and CDR2 is YYREEE (reference sequence). The CDR3 DNA sequence: TGTGCCAGCAGCCCCGGGACACCCGTGGGGCCCCAGCATTTT. It specifies CASSPGTPVGPQHF. Looking up the rest from reference TRBV5-4 and TRBJ1-5 gives the full variable domain: ETGVTQSPTHLIKTRGQQVTLRCSSQSGHNTVSWYQQALGQGPQFIFQYYREEENGRGNFPPRFSGLQFPNYSSELNVNALELDDSALYLCASSPGTPVGPQHFGDGTRLSIL.

The V gene is TRBV5-4, the J gene TRBJ2-5, with a weak D call TRBD2 (5 bases). Trimming took 2 bases from V and 3 from J, leaving 8 bases between them. The CDR3 runs to 13 residues. CDR1 is SGHNT and CDR2 is YYREEE in the germline V gene (reference sequence). CDR3 in amino acids: CASSFRAEETQYF. The CDR3 region has the DNA TGTGCCAGCAGCTTTAGAGCGGAAGAGACCCAGTACTTC.

The chain uses TRBV4-3 and TRBJ1-1; D not resolved. Trimming shortened V by 0 bases and J by 1 base, and 9 bases separated the two germline ends. The germline CDR1 and CDR2 sequences are LGHNA and YSLEER. The CDR3 runs 15 residues. The CDR3 DNA sequence: TGCGCCAGCAGCCAAGAATTCCGAGGGAACACTGAAGCTTTCTTT. Residues: CASSQEFRGNTEAFF.

The chain recombines TRBV4-2 with TRBJ2-7, with D possibly being TRBD1 (5 bases). In germline, CDR1 is LGHNA, CDR2 YNFKEQ. V was trimmed by 0 bases and J by 2 bases, leaving 8 bases between them. The CDR3 runs 14 residues. CDR3 bases: TGTGCCAGCAGCCAAGATCTGGGGCCCTACGAGCAGTACGTC. Translating it yields CASSQDLGPYEQYV.

This chain uses TRBV7-9 with TRBJ2-5, with 8 bases that match TRBD1. J gave up 5 bases and V 5 bases, and 10 bases lay outside the gene matches. Germline CDR1 reads SEHNR; CDR2 reads FQNEAQ (reference sequence). CDR3 length: 15 residues. The CDR3 DNA is TGTGCCAGCAGCCCCTCTGGCAGGGGGCTGGAGACCCAGTACTTC. Amino acid sequence: CASSPSGRGLETQYF.

This sequence joins TRBV6-5 and TRBJ2-1; possibly TRBD1 for D (5 bases). The length of the CDR3 is 14 residues. Germline CDR1 and CDR2: MNHEY and SVGAGI. The V gene lost 7 bases and the J gene lost 9 bases, with 19 bases spanning the gap. The CDR3 here is CASTEWGQGSEQFF. CDR3 sequence (DNA): TGTGCCAGCACCGAGTGGGGCCAGGGTTCTGAGCAGTTCTTC.

The chain couples TRBV28 to TRBJ2-1; tentatively, D is TRBD2 (6 bases). The V end was cut by 3 bases, the J end by 3 bases, with 9 bases between. The V gene's germline CDR1 is MDHEN and CDR2 SYDVKM. This CDR3 contains 14 residues. The CDR3 here is CASSFGGVYNEQFF. The CDR3 DNA follows: TGTGCCAGCAGTTTTGGCGGGGTCTACAATGAGCAGTTCTTC.

The CDR3: CASRHGQGLATNEKLFF. DNA of the CDR3: TGCGCCAGCAGACATGGACAGGGACTTGCAACTAATGAAAAACTGTTTTTT. The J gene is TRBJ1-4, the V gene TRBV5-1; 8 bases agree with TRBD1. J was trimmed by 0 bases and V by 5 bases; bases with no gene match: 9. This CDR3 comprises 17 residues. Germline CDR1 reads SGHRS; CDR2 reads YFSETQ.

This clone appeared a single time. The chain is built from TRBV28 and TRBJ1-4, with D maybe TRBD1 (6 bases). With 4 bases removed from V and 5 bases from J, the gap between germline ends came to 11 bases. Germline assignment: CDR1 MDHEN and CDR2 SYDVKM. The CDR3 totals 14 residues. The CDR3 loop is CASSWTVTNEKLFF. The CDR3 DNA reads as TGTGCCAGCAGTTGGACAGTCACAAATGAAAAACTGTTTTTT.